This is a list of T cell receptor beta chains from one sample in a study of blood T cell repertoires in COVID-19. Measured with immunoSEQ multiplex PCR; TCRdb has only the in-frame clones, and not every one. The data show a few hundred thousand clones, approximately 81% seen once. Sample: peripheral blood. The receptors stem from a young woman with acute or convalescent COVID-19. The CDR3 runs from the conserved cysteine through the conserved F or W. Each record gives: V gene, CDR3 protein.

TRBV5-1	CASGLADSSTDTQYF
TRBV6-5	CASSLGAPNTEAFF
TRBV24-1	CATSDSRGTIYF
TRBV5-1	CASSDGTDEAFF
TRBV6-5	CASRPAGQGNEQYF
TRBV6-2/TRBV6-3	CASSRKGAVTEAFF
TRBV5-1	CASRRGGTDSGNTIYF
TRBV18	CASSPQSGGDQPQHF
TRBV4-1	CASSPTGLAGYTF
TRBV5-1	CASSLSVLGHSYNEQFF
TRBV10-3	CATAGNPLGYEQYF
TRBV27	CASSFSDRGVYYGYTF
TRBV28	CASSPSNSYEQYF
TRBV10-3	CAISEQANYGYTF
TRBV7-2	CASSLAGSGSQETQYF
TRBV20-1	CSASGAPLHF
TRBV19	CASSIGPGSDTQYF
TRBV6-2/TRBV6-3	CASSYSSRGFYGYTF
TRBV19	CASSAASGAINEQFF
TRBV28	CASSLEAGGYTF
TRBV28	CASSFLSGTGGGYTF
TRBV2	CARKRENSYEQYF
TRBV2	CASSEGGTSGQETQYF
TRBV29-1	CSVTVRGASTEAFF
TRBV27	CASSVAGTGSYEQYF
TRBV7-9	CASSPDRGEQYF
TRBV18	CASSLNRGARTGELFF
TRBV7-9	CASSLEGVWNEQFF
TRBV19	CASKGLAIGRETQYF
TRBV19	CASAPGRTLEGKLFF
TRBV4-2	CASSQDQASGMTDTQYF
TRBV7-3	CASSLAPGRGTYNEQFF
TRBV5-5	CASSFSIGGRAGANVLTF
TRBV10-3	CAISDRTSDQETQYF
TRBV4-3	CASSQEGQGGANEQFF
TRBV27	CASSLRTGRDYGYTF
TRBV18	CASSLGLAQETQYF
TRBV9	CASSVEGGPPNEQFF
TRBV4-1	CASSQAGQGVTEAFF
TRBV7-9	CASSLRGPRGREETQYF
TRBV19	CASTSQPYNEQFF
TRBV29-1	CSVDTDRDYEQYF
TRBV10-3	CAISRDKRNTEAFF
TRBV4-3	CASSRDRLYGYTF
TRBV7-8	CASSLVPGQGQDEKLFF
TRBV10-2	CASRLAGDSYEQYF
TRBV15	CATRHNGAEGYTF
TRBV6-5	CASTLDRGLANEQFF
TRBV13	CASSPGLAGGGETQYF
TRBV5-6	CASAGRANEKLFF
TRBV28	CASSSLRGEQYF
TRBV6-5	CAGSGQGKTGELFF